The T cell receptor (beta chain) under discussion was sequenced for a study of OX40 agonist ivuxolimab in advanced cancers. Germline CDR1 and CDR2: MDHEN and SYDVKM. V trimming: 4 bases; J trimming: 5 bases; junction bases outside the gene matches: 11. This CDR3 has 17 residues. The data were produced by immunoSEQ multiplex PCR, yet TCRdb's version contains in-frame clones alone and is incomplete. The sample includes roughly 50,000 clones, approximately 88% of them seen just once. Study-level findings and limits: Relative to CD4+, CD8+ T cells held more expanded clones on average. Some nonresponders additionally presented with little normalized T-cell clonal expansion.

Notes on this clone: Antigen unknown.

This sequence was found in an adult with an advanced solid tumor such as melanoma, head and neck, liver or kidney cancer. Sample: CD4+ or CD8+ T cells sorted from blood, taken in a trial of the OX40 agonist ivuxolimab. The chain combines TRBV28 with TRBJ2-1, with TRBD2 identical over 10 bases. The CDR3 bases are TGTGCCAGCAGTTACGGACCGCAAGGACTAGCGGACAATGAGCAGTTCTTC. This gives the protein CASSYGPQGLADNEQFF.